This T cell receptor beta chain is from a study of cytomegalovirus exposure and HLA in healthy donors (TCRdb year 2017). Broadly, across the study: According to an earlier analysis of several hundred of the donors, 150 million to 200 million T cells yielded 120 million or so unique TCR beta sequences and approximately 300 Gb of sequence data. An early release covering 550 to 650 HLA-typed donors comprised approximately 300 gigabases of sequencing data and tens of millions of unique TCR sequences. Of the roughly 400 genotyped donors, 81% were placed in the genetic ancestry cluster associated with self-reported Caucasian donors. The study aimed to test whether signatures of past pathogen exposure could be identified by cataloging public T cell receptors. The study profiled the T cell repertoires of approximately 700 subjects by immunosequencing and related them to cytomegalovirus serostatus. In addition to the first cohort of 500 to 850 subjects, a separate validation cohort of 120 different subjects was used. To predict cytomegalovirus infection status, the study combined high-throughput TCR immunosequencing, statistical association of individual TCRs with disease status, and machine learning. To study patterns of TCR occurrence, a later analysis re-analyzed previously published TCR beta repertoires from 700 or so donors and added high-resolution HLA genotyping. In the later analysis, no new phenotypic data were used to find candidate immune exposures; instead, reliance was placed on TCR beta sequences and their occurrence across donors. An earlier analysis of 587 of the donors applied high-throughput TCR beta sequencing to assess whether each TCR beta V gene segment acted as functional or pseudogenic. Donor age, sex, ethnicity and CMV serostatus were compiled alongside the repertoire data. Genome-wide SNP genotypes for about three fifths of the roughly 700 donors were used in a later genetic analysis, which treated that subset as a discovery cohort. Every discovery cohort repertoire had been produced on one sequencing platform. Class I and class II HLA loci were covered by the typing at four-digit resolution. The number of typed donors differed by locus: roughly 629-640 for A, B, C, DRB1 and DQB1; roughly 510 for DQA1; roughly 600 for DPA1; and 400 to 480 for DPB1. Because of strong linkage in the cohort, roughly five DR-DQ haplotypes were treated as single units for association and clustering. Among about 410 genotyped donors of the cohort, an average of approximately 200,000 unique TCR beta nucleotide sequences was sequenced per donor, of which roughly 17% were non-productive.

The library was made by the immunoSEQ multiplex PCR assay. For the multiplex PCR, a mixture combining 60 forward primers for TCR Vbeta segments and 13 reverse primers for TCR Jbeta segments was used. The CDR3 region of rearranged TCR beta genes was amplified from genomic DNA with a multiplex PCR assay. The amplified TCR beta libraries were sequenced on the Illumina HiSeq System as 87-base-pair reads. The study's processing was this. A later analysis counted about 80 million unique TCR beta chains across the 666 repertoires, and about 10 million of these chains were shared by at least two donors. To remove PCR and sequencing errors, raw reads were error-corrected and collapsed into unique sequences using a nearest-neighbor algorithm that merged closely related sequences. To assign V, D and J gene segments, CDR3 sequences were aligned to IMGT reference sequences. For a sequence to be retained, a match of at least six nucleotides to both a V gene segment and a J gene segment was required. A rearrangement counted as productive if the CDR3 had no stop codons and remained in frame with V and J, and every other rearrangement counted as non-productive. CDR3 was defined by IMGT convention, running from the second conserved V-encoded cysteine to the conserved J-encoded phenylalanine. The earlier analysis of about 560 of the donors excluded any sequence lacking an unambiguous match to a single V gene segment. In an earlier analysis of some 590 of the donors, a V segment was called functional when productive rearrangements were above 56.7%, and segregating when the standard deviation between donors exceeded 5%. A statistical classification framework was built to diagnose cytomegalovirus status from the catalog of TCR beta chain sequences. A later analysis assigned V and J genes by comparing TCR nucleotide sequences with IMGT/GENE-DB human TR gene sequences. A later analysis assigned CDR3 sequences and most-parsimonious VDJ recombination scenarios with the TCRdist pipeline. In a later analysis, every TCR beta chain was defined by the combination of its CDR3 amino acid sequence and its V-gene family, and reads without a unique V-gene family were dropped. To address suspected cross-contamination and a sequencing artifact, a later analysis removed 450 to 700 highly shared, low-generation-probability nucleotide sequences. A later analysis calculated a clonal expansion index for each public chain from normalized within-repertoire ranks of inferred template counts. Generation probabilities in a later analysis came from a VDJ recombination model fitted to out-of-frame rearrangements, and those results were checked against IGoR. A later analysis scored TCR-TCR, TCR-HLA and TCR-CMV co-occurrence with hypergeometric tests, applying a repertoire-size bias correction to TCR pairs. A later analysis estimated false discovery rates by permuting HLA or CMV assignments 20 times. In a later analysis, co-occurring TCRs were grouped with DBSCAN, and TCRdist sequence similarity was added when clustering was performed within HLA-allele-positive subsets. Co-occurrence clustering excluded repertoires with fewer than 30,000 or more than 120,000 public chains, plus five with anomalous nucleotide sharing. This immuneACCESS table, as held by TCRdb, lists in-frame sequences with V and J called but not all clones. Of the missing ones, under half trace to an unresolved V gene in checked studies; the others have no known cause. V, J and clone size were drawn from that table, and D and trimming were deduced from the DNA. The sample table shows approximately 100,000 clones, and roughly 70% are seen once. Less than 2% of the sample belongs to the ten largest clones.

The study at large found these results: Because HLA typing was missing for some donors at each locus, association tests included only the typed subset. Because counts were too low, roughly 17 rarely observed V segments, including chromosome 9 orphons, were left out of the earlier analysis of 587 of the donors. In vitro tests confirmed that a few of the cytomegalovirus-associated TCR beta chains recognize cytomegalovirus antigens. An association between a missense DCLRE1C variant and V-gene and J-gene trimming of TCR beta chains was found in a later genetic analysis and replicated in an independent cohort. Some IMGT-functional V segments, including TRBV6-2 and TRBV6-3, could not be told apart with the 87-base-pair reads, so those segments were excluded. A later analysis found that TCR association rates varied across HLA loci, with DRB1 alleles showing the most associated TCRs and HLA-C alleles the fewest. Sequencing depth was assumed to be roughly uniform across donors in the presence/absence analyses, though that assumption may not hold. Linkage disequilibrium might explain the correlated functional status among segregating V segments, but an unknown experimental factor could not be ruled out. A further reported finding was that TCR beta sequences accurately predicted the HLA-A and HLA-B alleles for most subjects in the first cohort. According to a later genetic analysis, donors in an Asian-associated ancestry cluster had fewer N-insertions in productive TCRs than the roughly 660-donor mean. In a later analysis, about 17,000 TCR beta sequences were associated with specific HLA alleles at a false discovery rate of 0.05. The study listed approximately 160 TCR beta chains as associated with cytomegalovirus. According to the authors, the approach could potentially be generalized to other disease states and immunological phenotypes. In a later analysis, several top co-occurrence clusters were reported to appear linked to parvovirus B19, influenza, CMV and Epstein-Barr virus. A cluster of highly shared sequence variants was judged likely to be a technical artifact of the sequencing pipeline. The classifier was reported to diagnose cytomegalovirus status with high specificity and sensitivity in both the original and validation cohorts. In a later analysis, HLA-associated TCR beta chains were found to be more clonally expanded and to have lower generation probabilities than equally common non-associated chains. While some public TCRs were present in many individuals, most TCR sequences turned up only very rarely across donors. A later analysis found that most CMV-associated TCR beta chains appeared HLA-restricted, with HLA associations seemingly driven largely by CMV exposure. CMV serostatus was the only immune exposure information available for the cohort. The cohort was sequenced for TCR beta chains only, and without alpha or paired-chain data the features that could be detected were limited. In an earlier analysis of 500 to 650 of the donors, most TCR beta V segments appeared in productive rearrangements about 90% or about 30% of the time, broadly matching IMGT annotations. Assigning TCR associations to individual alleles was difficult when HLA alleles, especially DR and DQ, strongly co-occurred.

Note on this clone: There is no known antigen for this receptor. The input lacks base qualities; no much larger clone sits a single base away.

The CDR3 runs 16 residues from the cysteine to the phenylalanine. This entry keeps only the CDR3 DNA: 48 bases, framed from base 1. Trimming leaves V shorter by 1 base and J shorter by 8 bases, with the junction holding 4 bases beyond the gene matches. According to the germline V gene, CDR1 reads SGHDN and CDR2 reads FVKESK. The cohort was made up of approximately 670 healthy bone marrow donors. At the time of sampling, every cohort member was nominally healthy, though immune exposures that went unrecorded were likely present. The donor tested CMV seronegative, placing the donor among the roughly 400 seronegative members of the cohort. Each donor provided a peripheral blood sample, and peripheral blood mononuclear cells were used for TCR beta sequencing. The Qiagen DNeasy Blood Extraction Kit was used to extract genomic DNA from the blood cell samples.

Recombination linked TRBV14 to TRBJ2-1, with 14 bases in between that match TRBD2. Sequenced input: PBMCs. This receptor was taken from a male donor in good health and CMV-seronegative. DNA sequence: TGTGCCAGCAGCCAAGTTGGGACTAGCGGGAGCGATGAGCAGTTCTTC. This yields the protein CASSQVGTSGSDEQFF.